This T cell receptor beta chain derives from a study of shared T cell receptors in the human thymus. The table came from immunoSEQ multiplex PCR; TCRdb's copy has only in-frame clones and leaves some out. Among hundreds of thousands of clones, approximately 87% were seen once, and the ten largest hold approximately 0.011%. The CDR3 spans 16 residues. V shed 1 base and J 1 base; nucleotides not matched to a gene: 3. Germline-derived CDR1 and CDR2 are MNHEY and SMNVEV (reference sequence). These same records also appear under a second study, on human thymus T cells. That publication notes: Donors consisted of healthy Finnish infants (having corrective surgery for congenital heart defects).

The receptor was derived from a boy less than two years old with a congenital heart defect. Material for sequencing was thymocytes. The chain uses TRBV27 and TRBJ2-5, with 10 positions matching TRBD1. CDR3 bases: TGTGCCAGCAGTTTATGGGGGACAGGGGCCCAAGAGACCCAGTACTTC. This translates into CASSLWGTGAQETQYF.